This TCR beta chain was obtained from a study of blood T cells in healthy people across ages. Per germline, CDR1 LGHNA and CDR2 YNFKEQ. This CDR3 is built from 15 residues. Trimming removed 0 bases at V and 1 base at J, with 10 bases between. A second PCR of about 7 to 11 cycles used a sample-barcoded 5' primer and a J-beta primer mix. TCRdb passed the 5' RACE reads through MiXCR, listing each CDR3 protein once. Counted here are approximately 1,000,000 distinct CDR3 sequences, 45% occurring once; the ten biggest clones make up over 15%. This clonotype was detected a few times. The chain combines TRBV4-2 with TRBJ2-7; D call uncertain. The sample consisted of blood. This clonotype was sampled from a woman aged 55-69 years in good health. The CDR3 nucleotides read TGTGCCAGCAGCCAAGATTCCGGCATATCCTACGAGCAGTACTTC. It codes for CASSQDSGISYEQYF.